The T cell receptor beta chain described here comes from a study of naive and memory T cell subsets. An equimolar mix of two oligonucleotides served as the beta constant-region primer for TRBC1 and TRBC2. Four rounds of PCR amplified the ligated cDNA using nested alpha and beta constant-region primers plus SP2. TCRdb called the UMI-ligation and nested PCR reads again in MiXCR, with one record for every CDR3 protein. The table records 98,000 or so distinct CDR3 sequences, more than 12% of them present only once. This CDR3 comprises 14 residues. Trimming stripped 0 bases from V and 12 bases from J, with 15 bases between. CD4 T cells were positively selected, then CD8 T cells from the CD4-negative fraction. A remark on this clonotype: Its antigen is unknown.

General study findings and limits: In CD4 and CD8 cells, diversity dropped from naive through EMRA. Possibly reflecting memory cells re-expressing CD45RA, a few larger clonotypes occurred in naive repertoires, especially CD8. Over 90% of naive TCR sequences appeared only once after error correction, unlike memory subsets.

This receptor was obtained from a human donor in good health. The rearrangement joins TRBV12-3 or TRBV12-4 to TRBJ2-1, with D unclear. Sequencing used naive CD8+ T cells from blood. The DNA for the CDR3 is TGTGCCAGCAGTTTAGCCGAATTGGAGCCGCGGCAGTTCTTC. Translation gives CASSLAELEPRQFF.